This TCR beta chain comes out of a study of blood T cell repertoires in COVID-19 (dated by TCRdb to the early 2020s). Broadly, across the study: Samples covering the acute and convalescent phases of COVID-19 were provided by collaborators in the United States, Italy and Spain. The prospective study material was composed of cDNA or gDNA derived from T cells, B-cell-depleted T cells, or PBMCs. The dataset comprised deeply sampled blood TCRbeta repertoires from subjects exposed to, actively infected with, or recovered from COVID-19. The repertoires were released in a freely available public database intended as a resource for research on the immune response to SARS-CoV-2. The samples were drawn from the first 160 participants of the ongoing ImmuneRACE study and from about 1,200 subjects provided by 6 global collaborators. The sample metadata nearly always contained a de-identified subject ID, COVID-19 status, age in years and sex. Where HLA class I and class II types were available, the types were taken from metadata supplied by the sample provider, not from assay-based typing. Paper-wide results and their limitations: Clinical and demographic metadata were provided uncurated, with the amount varying by source and participant.

Notes on this clone: Its antigen is not yet known. Base qualities were left out, and no much larger clone turns up one base away.

Including the terminal cysteine and phenylalanine, the CDR3 comprises 15 residues. Left in the record is the CDR3 DNA by itself, 45 bases read in frame from the first base. V ends up 5 bases short and J 3 bases short, with an unmatched junction base count of 8. Reading the germline V gene (reference sequence) gives CDR1 MNHEY and CDR2 SMNVEV. The immunoSEQ Assay, a bias-controlled multiplex PCR, was used to amplify TCRbeta CDR3 regions from genomic DNA. In the paper's pipeline: The number of nucleated cells in each sample was estimated from the amplification of reference gene primers within the assay. To quantify the absolute abundance of each unique TCRbeta CDR3 rearrangement, sequence reads were collapsed and filtered. For each sample, productive Simpson clonality was calculated by taking the square root of Simpson's diversity index across productive rearrangements. In its TCRdb copy, this immuneACCESS table keeps in-frame sequences only and misses some clones. Where compared with another copy, unresolved V genes explain less than half of these, and the others have no known cause. V, J and clone size derive from that table, while D and trimming were established from the DNA sequence. Across this sample there are roughly 150,000 clones, with 75% to 80% seen only once. The ten largest account for more than 11% of the sample.

Collaborating institutions collected whole blood in K2EDTA tubes following their own protocols. For TCRbeta analysis, collaborators shipped samples as frozen whole blood, isolated PBMCs, or DNA extracted from either of those sample types. The V and J segments used are TRBV27 and TRBJ2-7, with TRBD1 identical over 9 junction bases. This clonotype was obtained from a woman at least 80 years old with acute or convalescent COVID-19. Material for sequencing was peripheral blood. The CDR3 corresponds to CASSTPGQGIYEQYF. At the DNA level, the sequence is TGTGCCAGCAGTACACCGGGACAGGGTATCTACGAGCAGTACTTC.